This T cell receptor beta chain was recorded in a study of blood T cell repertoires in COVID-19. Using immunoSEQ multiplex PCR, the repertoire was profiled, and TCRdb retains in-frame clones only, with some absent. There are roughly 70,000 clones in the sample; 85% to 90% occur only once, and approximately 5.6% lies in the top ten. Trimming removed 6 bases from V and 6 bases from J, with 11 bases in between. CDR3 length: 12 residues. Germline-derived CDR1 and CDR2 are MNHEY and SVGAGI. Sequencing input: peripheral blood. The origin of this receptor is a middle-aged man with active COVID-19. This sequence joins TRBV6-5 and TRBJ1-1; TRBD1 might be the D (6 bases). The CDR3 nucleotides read TGTGCCAGCAGGGGGGCAGGGGCTGAAGCTTTCTTT. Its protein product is CASRGAGAEAFF.